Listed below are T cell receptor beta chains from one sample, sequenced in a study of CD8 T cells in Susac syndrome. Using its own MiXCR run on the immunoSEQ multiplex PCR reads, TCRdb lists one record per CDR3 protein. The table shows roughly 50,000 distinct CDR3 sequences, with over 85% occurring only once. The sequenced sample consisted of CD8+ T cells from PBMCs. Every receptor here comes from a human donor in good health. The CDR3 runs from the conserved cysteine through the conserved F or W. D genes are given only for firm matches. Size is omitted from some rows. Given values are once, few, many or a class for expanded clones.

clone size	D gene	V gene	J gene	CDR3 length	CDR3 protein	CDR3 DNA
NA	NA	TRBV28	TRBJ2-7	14	CASSSTGLTYEQYF	TGTGCCAGCAGTTCTACAGGGTTGACCTACGAGCAGTACTTC
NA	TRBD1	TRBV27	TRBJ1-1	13	CASSLQGAAEAFF	TGTGCCAGCAGTCTCCAGGGGGCGGCTGAAGCTTTCTTT
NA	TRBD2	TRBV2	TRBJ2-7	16	CASSLAEPSGTYEQYF	TGTGCCAGCAGCTTGGCTGAGCCTAGCGGGACCTACGAGCAGTACTTC
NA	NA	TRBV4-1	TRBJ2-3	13	CASSPLFGHTQYF	TGCGCCAGCAGCCCCCTCTTCGGACATACGCAGTATTTT
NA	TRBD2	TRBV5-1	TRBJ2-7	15	CASSLDASGSYEQYF	TGCGCCAGCAGCTTGGATGCTAGCGGGAGCTACGAGCAGTACTTC
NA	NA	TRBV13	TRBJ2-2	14	CASSPPGNTGELFF	TGTGCCAGCAGCCCCCCGGGGAACACCGGGGAGCTGTTTTTT
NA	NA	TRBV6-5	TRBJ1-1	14	CASSYSGGLLGAFF	TGTGCCAGCAGTTACTCGGGGGGACTACTCGGAGCTTTCTTT
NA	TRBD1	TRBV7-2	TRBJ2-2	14	CASEETGGTGELFF	TGTGCCAGCGAAGAGACAGGGGGCACCGGGGAGCTGTTTTTT
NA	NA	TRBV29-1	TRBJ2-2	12	CSASLNAGELFF	TGCAGCGCCTCATTGAACGCCGGGGAGCTGTTTTTT
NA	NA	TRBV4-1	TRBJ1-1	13	CASSQEYDYEAFF	TGCGCCAGCAGCCAAGAGTATGATTATGAAGCTTTCTTT
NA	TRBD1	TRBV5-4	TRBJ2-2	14	CASSPGQASGELFF	TGTGCCAGCAGCCCGGGACAGGCATCCGGGGAGCTGTTTTTT
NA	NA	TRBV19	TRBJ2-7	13	CASSPSSAYEQYF	TGTGCCAGTAGTCCTAGCAGCGCCTACGAGCAGTACTTC
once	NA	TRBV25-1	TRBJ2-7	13	CASSLPPAHRMYF	TGTGCCAGCTCTCTCCCCCCGGCACACCGTATGTACTTC
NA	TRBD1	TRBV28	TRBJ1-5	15	CASSPGQGSNQPQHF	TGTGCCAGCAGCCCGGGACAGGGTAGCAATCAGCCCCAGCATTTT
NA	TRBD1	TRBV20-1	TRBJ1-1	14	CRPGDRDMNTEAFF	TGCAGACCAGGGGACAGAGACATGAACACTGAAGCTTTCTTT
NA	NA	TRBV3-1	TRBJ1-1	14	CASSQEGVGTEAFF	TGTGCCAGCAGCCAAGAAGGGGTGGGCACTGAAGCTTTCTTT
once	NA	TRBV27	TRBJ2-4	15	CASSTLRLAKNIQYF	TGTGCCAGCAGTACCCTAAGACTAGCCAAAAACATTCAGTACTTC
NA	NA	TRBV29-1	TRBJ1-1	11	CSVDSYTEAFF	TGCAGCGTTGACAGCTACACTGAAGCTTTCTTT
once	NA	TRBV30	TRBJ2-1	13	CAWADWVYNEQFF	TGTGCCTGGGCGGACTGGGTTTACAATGAGCAGTTCTTC
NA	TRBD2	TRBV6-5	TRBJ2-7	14	CASSSRLASYEQYF	TGTGCCAGCAGTTCGCGACTAGCGTCCTACGAGCAGTACTTC
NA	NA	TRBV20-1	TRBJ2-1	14	CSASLTPSGGEQFF	TGCAGTGCTAGCCTGACTCCTTCCGGCGGTGAGCAGTTCTTC
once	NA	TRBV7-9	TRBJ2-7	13	CASSPSLSYEQYF	TGTGCCAGCAGCCCGTCCCTGTCCTACGAGCAGTACTTC
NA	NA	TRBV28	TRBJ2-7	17	CASDGVVQGKISYEQYF	TGTGCCAGCGATGGCGTAGTCCAGGGGAAGATATCCTACGAGCAGTACTTC
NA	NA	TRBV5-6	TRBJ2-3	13	CASSFSVADTQYF	TGTGCCAGCAGCTTTAGTGTGGCGGATACGCAGTATTTT
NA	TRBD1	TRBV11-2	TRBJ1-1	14	CASSLATGYTEAFF	TGTGCCAGCAGCTTAGCGACAGGGTACACTGAAGCTTTCTTT